The 17 T cell receptor beta chains presented below share a single source sample, sequenced in a study of T cell responses to AZD1222 COVID-19 vaccine. The repertoire was sequenced with immunoSEQ multiplex PCR; TCRdb's copy has only in-frame clones and lacks some. Counted here are 140,000 to 150,000 clones, approximately 86% occurring once; the ten biggest clones make up roughly 5.1%. The starting material was peripheral blood, obtained 28 days after the second AZD1222 dose. All receptors come from an adult who received the AZD1222 COVID-19 vaccine.

Only one count was recorded for this clone. The chain couples TRBV14 to TRBJ1-5, with D perhaps TRBD1 (6 bases). The V gene lost 0 bases and the J gene lost 0 bases, with 18 bases spanning the gap. CDR1 is SGHDN and CDR2 is FVKESK in the germline V gene. This CDR3 comprises 19 residues. Here the CDR3 DNA reads TGTGCCAGCAGCCAAGATGGGAGAGAGGGGGACGATAGCAATCAGCCCCAGCATTTT. This translates into CASSQDGREGDDSNQPQHF.

V is TRBV7-2 and J is TRBJ2-3; D remains unclear. Between the trimmed V and J ends, which lost 5 bases and 2 bases, there was a span of 8 bases. Germline lookup yields CDR1 SGHTA and CDR2 FQGNSA. The CDR3 is made up of 13 amino acids. The CDR3 loop is CASSVDNTDTQYF. The DNA for the CDR3 is TGTGCCAGCAGCGTAGACAACACAGATACGCAGTATTTT.

The genes are TRBV25-1 and TRBJ2-3, with D possibly being TRBD1 (6 bases). Germline CDR1 is MGHDK and CDR2 is SYGVNS. Deletions cut 5 bases from V and 7 bases from J, with 16 bases between. This CDR3 is 14 amino acids long. The CDR3: CASSLGKTGYTQYF. As DNA, the CDR3 is TGTGCCAGCAGTTTAGGGAAGACAGGATATACGCAGTATTTT.

The rearrangement uses TRBV4-1 and TRBJ2-1, with TRBD2 matching 13 bases. Germline CDR1 MGHRA, CDR2 YSYEKL. This CDR3 region has 16 residues. V was clipped by 6 bases and J by 3 bases; unmatched bases: 5. The CDR3 reads CASRGLAGASYNEQFF. Written as DNA, the CDR3 is TGCGCCAGCAGAGGACTAGCGGGGGCGAGCTACAATGAGCAGTTCTTC.

V and J are TRBV5-6 and TRBJ1-2; 8 bases are a match to TRBD1. The CDR3 totals 16 residues. Germline V gives CDR1 SGHDT, CDR2 YYEEEE. V shed 1 base and J 5 bases; nucleotides not matched to a gene: 10. DNA for the CDR3: TGTGCCAGCAGCTTGTCGACAGGGGAAGGTTGGTATGGCTACACCTTC. Translated: CASSLSTGEGWYGYTF.

This sequence joins TRBV6-5 and TRBJ2-7; possible D gene TRBD1, 5 bases. V was cut by 5 bases and J by 1 base, with 6 bases left in between. The CDR3 spans 12 residues. Germline values: CDR1 MNHEY, CDR2 SVGAGI. CDR3 in amino acids: CASSQGSYEQYF. The DNA for the CDR3 is TGTGCCAGCAGTCAGGGTTCCTACGAGCAGTACTTC.

The rearrangement links TRBV2 to TRBJ1-2; 7 positions match TRBD1. Trimming at V came to 4 bases and at J to 8 bases, leaving 13 bases not matched to a gene. This CDR3 comprises 15 residues. Germline lookup yields CDR1 SNHLY and CDR2 FYNNEI. In DNA form, the CDR3 reads TGTGCCAGCAGTGGGACGAACAGGGGCCAAGAGGGCTACACCTTC. It yields the protein CASSGTNRGQEGYTF.

V is TRBV7-2 and J is TRBJ2-2; D ambiguous. The CDR3 runs 15 residues. V was cut by 5 bases and J by 7 bases, with 17 bases left in between. Germline values: CDR1 SGHTA, CDR2 FQGNSA. CDR3 bases: TGTGCCAGCAGCCCTCCTGTAGGGCGCCACGGGGAGCTGTTTTTT. Its translation: CASSPPVGRHGELFF.

This clone was seen a single time. The CDR3 DNA is TGTGCCAGCAGCTTAGGTCGGCTCTACGAGCAGTACTTC. This gives the protein CASSLGRLYEQYF. The chain carries TRBV11-2 and TRBJ2-7; D unresolved. The germline V gene has CDR1 SGHAT and CDR2 FQNNGV. V was pared by 1 base and J by 3 bases, with 7 bases between. CDR3 length: 13 residues.

This clone was detected only once. V and J are TRBV5-1 and TRBJ2-5; a possible D gene is TRBD2 (5 bases). Germline V gives CDR1 SGHRS, CDR2 YFSETQ. With 0 bases removed from V and 5 bases from J, the gap between germline ends came to 14 bases. The CDR3 covers 15 residues. The CDR3 nucleotides are TGCGCCAGCAGCTTGGGGTCCCGGGATTTGGAGACCCAGTACTTC. Residues: CASSLGSRDLETQYF.

This chain joins TRBV29-1 and TRBJ1-4; D unresolved. The V gene's germline CDR1 is SQVTM and CDR2 ANQGSEA. The V end lost 4 bases, the J end lost 7 bases, and 7 bases lay between the germline ends. This CDR3 has 11 residues. Written as DNA, the CDR3 is TGCAGCGTTGTTCGTAGTGAAAAACTGTTTTTT. Translated: CSVVRSEKLFF.

CDR3 nucleotides: TGTGCCAGCTCACCACCAGGTCAAATGGACGAGCAGTACTTC. The encoded protein is CASSPPGQMDEQYF. This rearrangement joins TRBV18 to TRBJ2-7; D is ambiguous. The germline V gene has CDR1 KGHSH and CDR2 LQKENI. V was cut by 0 bases and J by 5 bases, with 11 bases left in between. The CDR3 spans 14 residues.

CDR3 loop: CASSFAGTYEQYF. The CDR3 DNA reads TGTGCCAGCAGCTTCGCAGGAACCTACGAGCAGTACTTC. The rearrangement uses TRBV5-4 and TRBJ2-7, with D unclear. In germline, CDR1 is SGHNT, CDR2 YYREEE (reference sequence). The CDR3 runs to 13 residues. Trimming cost V 2 bases and J 2 bases, with 8 bases left between them.

This chain connects TRBV11-2 to TRBJ1-1; the D is unclear. The germline gives CDR1 SGHAT, CDR2 FQNNGV. The CDR3 has 13 residues. V was trimmed by 1 base and J by 7 bases, leaving 10 bases between them. For the CDR3, the DNA is TGTGCCAGCAGCTTAGGGCAGGAAGATGAAGCTTTCTTT. It codes for CASSLGQEDEAFF.

This chain links TRBV19 with TRBJ2-4, with 10 bases fitting TRBD2. The germline V gene encodes CDR1 LNHDA and CDR2 SQIVND (reference sequence). This CDR3 has 16 amino acids. J lost 6 bases, V lost 5 bases, and 10 bases had no gene match. Here the CDR3 reads CASSPQREGRGNIQYF. The CDR3 DNA sequence: TGTGCCAGTAGTCCTCAGCGGGAGGGTAGAGGAAACATTCAGTACTTC.

V gene TRBV19 combines with J gene TRBJ2-7; D not certain. The V gene lost 3 bases and the J gene lost 5 bases, with 14 bases spanning the gap. Germline loops: CDR1 LNHDA, CDR2 SQIVND (reference sequence). This CDR3 is 14 amino acids long. The CDR3 loop reads CASSILSSPHEQYF. Here the CDR3 DNA reads TGTGCCAGTAGTATCTTGTCCAGTCCACACGAGCAGTACTTC.

The genes are TRBV6-5 and TRBJ1-2, with TRBD1 as a possible D gene (6 bases). CDR3 length equals 15 residues. Per germline, CDR1 MNHEY and CDR2 SVGAGI. The germline V and J ends were trimmed by 5 bases and 2 bases, with 15 bases remaining between them. CDR3 DNA: TGTGCCAGCAGTCCCCCCGGGCAGGGGAACTATGGCTACACCTTC. Its translation: CASSPPGQGNYGYTF.